This T cell receptor beta chain was recorded in a study of chemoradiotherapy in HPV16-positive cancers. Generated by immunoSEQ multiplex PCR, the TCRdb table keeps only in-frame clones and is missing some. The table lists 40,000 to 60,000 clones, about 92% of them singletons. The CDR3 has 13 amino acids. V lost 2 bases to trimming and J lost 6 bases, with 10 bases between them. Germline CDR1 reads MNHNS; CDR2 reads SASEGT. Samples were taken several times over chemoradiotherapy. The study's findings and limits: The functional HPV-specific definition rests on just a couple of HPV16-positive patients. Candidate HPV-specific clones and E7-related TCR motifs grew in tumor during treatment.

Regarding this clone: The antigen remains unidentified.

Source: blood, taken from a patient who underwent chemoradiotherapy. The receptor was derived from a human donor with HPV-associated anogenital cancer. The genes are TRBV6-1 and TRBJ1-2; tentative D call: TRBD1 (5 bases). The CDR3 DNA is TGTGCCAGCAGTGAACGGCAGGGCGATGGCTACACCTTC. The encoded protein is CASSERQGDGYTF.